Presented here are 17 T cell receptor beta chains from one specimen sequenced in a study of cytomegalovirus exposure and HLA in healthy donors. PCR used 60 Vbeta primers and 13 Jbeta primers. This table comes from immunoSEQ multiplex PCR, and its TCRdb copy is limited to in-frame clones, with some not included. The table lists about 190,000 clones, approximately 88% of them singletons. What was sequenced was PBMCs. These receptors were taken from a woman aged 45-65 years in good health and CMV-seropositive.

The chain is built from TRBV7-2 and TRBJ2-4, with TRBD1 as a possible D gene (5 bases). V lost 5 bases, J lost 0 bases, and 11 bases lay in between. Germline values: CDR1 SGHTA, CDR2 FQGNSA. This CDR3 region has 15 residues. The CDR3 sequence is CASSPTDLAKNIQYF. In DNA form, the CDR3 reads TGTGCCAGCAGCCCGACAGATCTAGCCAAAAACATTCAGTACTTC. Full variable domain (remainder filled in from reference TRBV7-2 and TRBJ2-4): GAGVSQSPSNKVTEKGKDVELRCDPISGHTALYWYRQSLGQGLEFLIYFQGNSAPDKSGLPSDRFSAERTGGSVSTLTIQRTQQEDSAVYLCASSPTDLAKNIQYFGAGTRLSVL.

The rearrangement links TRBV18 to TRBJ1-1; TRBD1 matches 7 bases. CDR1 KGHSH and CDR2 LQKENI come from the germline V gene. The CDR3 is made up of 14 amino acids. The trim removed 6 bases at V and 1 base at J, leaving 5 bases unmatched. The CDR3 region is CASSTTGTNTEAFF. CDR3 bases: TGTGCCAGCTCGACGACAGGGACGAACACTGAAGCTTTCTTT.

The chain is built from TRBV5-6 and TRBJ2-3, with 10 bases identical to TRBD2. V lost 3 bases and J lost 0; bases outside the gene matches: 10. Germline loops: CDR1 SGHDT, CDR2 YYEEEE. This CDR3 has 18 residues. The CDR3 DNA sequence: TGTGCCAGCAGCTCCCCCCGATGGACTAGCGGAAGCACAGATACGCAGTATTTT. Translating it yields CASSSPRWTSGSTDTQYF.

This chain links TRBV29-1 with TRBJ2-2, with D perhaps TRBD2 (6 bases). Germline values: CDR1 SQVTM, CDR2 ANQGSEA. This CDR3 comprises 12 residues. Trimming took off 5 bases at V and 6 bases at J, with 10 bases between the two ends. The CDR3 DNA reads TGCAGCGTTCGGAGGGGTGCCGGGGAGCTGTTTTTT. Its translation is CSVRRGAGELFF.

CDR3 nucleotide sequence: TGTGCCAGCAGCACCCCGTCCGGGACAGGGGGTAAAAGGGCCGGAACTGAAGCTTTCTTT. Amino acids: CASSTPSGTGGKRAGTEAFF. This chain uses TRBV13 with TRBJ1-1, with 11 nucleotides matching TRBD1. The CDR3 runs to 20 residues. Unmatched junction bases numbered 22, after V lost 5 bases and J lost 5 bases. Germline lookup yields CDR1 PRHDT and CDR2 FYEKMQ (reference sequence).

This clone was seen a single time. The genes are TRBV6-5 and TRBJ1-2; D unresolved. The CDR3 is made up of 13 amino acids. Trimming took 0 bases from V and 3 from J, leaving 5 bases between them. CDR1 is MNHEY, CDR2 SVGAGI, per germline. CDR3 amino acids: CASSYSEHYGYTF. The DNA of the CDR3 is TGTGCCAGCAGTTACTCCGAGCACTATGGCTACACCTTC.

This chain connects TRBV5-4 to TRBJ1-2; a possible D gene is TRBD1 (6 bases). CDR1 and CDR2 from the germline V gene are SGHNT and YYREEE (reference sequence). V dropped 5 bases and J dropped 4 bases, with 12 bases sitting between them. The CDR3 extends over 13 amino acids. This chain's CDR3 is CASRQGEVYGYTF. CDR3 DNA: TGTGCCAGCAGACAGGGCGAAGTCTATGGCTACACCTTC.

This clone is a singleton in its sample. V gene TRBV9 combines with J gene TRBJ2-7, with 9 bases fitting TRBD1. The CDR3 is made up of 17 amino acids. The trim removed 0 bases at V and 6 bases at J, leaving 13 bases unmatched. The V gene's germline CDR1 is SGDLS and CDR2 YYNGEE. The CDR3 loop reads CASSVGGGTGFVGEQYF. CDR3 bases: TGTGCCAGCAGCGTAGGGGGGGGGACAGGGTTTGTTGGCGAGCAGTACTTC.

A few counts support this clone. The chain joins TRBV28 to TRBJ1-5, with TRBD1 matching over 7 bases. Per the germline V gene, CDR1 is MDHEN and CDR2 is SYDVKM. The CDR3 runs 15 residues. The junction had 8 bases not matched to a gene; V was cut back by 6 bases and J by 3 bases. The DNA of the CDR3 is TGTGCCAGCAGATACAGGGGCGGGATCAATCAGCCCCAGCATTTT. It yields the protein CASRYRGGINQPQHF.

This chain links TRBV7-9 with TRBJ2-5; possibly TRBD1 for D (5 bases). The germline V gene has CDR1 SEHNR and CDR2 FQNEAQ (reference sequence). The V gene lost 8 bases and the J gene lost 5 bases, with 21 bases spanning the gap. The CDR3 is 15 amino acids. The CDR3 reads CASSGVGPVVETQYF. DNA for the CDR3: TGTGCCAGCTCCGGTGTGGGGCCGGTGGTGGAGACCCAGTACTTC.

This clone was seen once. CDR3: CASSSGGSAYEQYF. The DNA of the CDR3 is TGTGCCAGCAGCTCCGGGGGATCTGCGTACGAGCAGTACTTC. The J gene is TRBJ2-7, the V gene TRBV7-8, with a tentative D call TRBD2 (6 bases). Germline values: CDR1 SGHVS, CDR2 FQNEAQ. Trimming shortened V by 4 bases and J by 4 bases, and 14 bases separated the two germline ends. The CDR3 sequence is 14 residues long.

The chain is built from TRBV19 and TRBJ2-5; 7 bases line up with TRBD2. Germline V gene lookup returns CDR1 LNHDA and CDR2 SQIVND (reference sequence). This CDR3 has 13 amino acids. Germline trimming cut 5 bases from V and 6 bases from J; bases unmatched to any gene: 6. CDR3 in DNA: TGTGCCAGTAGTCAAGGGAGGGAGAAGACCCAGTACTTC. Encoded protein: CASSQGREKTQYF.

The chain couples TRBV6-1 to TRBJ2-3; TRBD1 might be the D (6 bases). V was pared by 4 bases and J by 2 bases, with 10 bases between. The CDR3 totals 14 residues. CDR1 is MNHNS and CDR2 is SASEGT in the germline V gene. CDR3 sequence reads: CASSVGQLTDTQYF. The CDR3 coding sequence is TGTGCCAGCAGTGTTGGACAGCTCACAGATACGCAGTATTTT.

This clone was detected only a few times. The chain recombines TRBV27 with TRBJ2-7; possible D gene TRBD2, 6 bases. Trimming pared 5 bases from V and 2 bases from J, leaving 13 bases between. CDR1 is MNHEY and CDR2 is SMNVEV in the germline V gene (reference sequence). This CDR3 contains 14 residues. CDR3 loop: CASSPGTSTYEQYF. CDR3 sequence (DNA): TGTGCCAGCAGTCCCGGGACTTCCACCTACGAGCAGTACTTC.

The chain combines TRBV9 with TRBJ2-3; 8 bases line up with TRBD1. The CDR3 sequence is 16 residues long. J was trimmed by 3 bases and V by 3 bases; bases with no gene match: 9. Per the germline V gene, CDR1 is SGDLS and CDR2 is YYNGEE. The CDR3 is CASSAGFDRGTDTQYF. The CDR3 DNA sequence: TGTGCCAGCAGCGCTGGCTTCGACAGGGGAACAGATACGCAGTATTTT.

The chain carries TRBV5-1 and TRBJ2-1; D possibly corresponds to TRBD1 (6 bases). The CDR3 loop spans 15 amino acids. CDR1 is SGHRS and CDR2 is YFSETQ in the germline V gene. Trimming left V 5 bases short and J 0 bases short, with 12 bases between. The CDR3 DNA reads TGCGCCAGCAGTTCCGACAGGAGCTCCTACAATGAGCAGTTCTTC. Translation: CASSSDRSSYNEQFF.

The CDR3 protein is CASSAGQGSYNEQFF. The CDR3 DNA follows: TGTGCCAGCAGCGCCGGACAGGGATCCTACAATGAGCAGTTCTTC. This chain uses TRBV7-9 with TRBJ2-1; TRBD1 matches 8 bases. There are 15 residues in the CDR3. CDR1 is SEHNR and CDR2 is FQNEAQ in the germline V gene (reference sequence). With V trimmed by 5 bases and J by 1 base, 4 bases remained unmatched.